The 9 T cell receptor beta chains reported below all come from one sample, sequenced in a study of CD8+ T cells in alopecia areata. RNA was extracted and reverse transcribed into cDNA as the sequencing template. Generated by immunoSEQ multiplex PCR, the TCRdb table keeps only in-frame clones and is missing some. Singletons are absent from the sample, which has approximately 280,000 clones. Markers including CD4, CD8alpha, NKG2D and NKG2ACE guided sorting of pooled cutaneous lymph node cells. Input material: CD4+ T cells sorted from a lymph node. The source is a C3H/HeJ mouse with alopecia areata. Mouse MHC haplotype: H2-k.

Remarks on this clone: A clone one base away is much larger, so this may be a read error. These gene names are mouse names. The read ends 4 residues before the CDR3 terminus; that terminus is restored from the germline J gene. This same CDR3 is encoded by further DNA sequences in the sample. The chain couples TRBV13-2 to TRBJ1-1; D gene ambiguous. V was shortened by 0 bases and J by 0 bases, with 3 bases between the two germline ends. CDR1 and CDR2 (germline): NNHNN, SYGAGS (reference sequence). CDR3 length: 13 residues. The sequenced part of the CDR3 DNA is TGTGCCAGCGGTGATGCACAGAACACA. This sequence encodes CASGDAQNT. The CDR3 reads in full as CASGDAQNTEVFF.

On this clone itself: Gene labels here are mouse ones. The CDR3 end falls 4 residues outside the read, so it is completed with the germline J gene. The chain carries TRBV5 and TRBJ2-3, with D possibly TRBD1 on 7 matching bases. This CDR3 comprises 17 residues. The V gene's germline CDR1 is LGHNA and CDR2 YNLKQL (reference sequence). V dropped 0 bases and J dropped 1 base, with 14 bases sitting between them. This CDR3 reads CASSQDKGARGAETLYF. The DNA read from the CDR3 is TGTGCCAGCAGCCAAGACAAGGGGGCCAGGGGTGCAGAA.

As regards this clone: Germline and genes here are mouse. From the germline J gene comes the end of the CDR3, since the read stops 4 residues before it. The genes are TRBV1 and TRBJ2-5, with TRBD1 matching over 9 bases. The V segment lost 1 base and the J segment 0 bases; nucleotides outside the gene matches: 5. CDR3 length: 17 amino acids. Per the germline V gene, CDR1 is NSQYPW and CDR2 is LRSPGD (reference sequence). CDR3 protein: CTCSAGPTGGNQDTQYF. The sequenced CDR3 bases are TGCACCTGCAGTGCAGGCCCGACAGGGGGTAACCAAGAC.

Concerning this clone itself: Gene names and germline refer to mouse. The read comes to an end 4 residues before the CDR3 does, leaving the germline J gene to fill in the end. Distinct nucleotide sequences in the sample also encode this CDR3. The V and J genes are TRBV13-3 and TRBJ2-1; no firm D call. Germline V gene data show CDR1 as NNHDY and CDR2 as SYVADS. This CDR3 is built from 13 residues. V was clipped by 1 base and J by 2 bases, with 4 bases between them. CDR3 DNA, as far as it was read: TGTGCCAGCAGTGATAGGGACTATGCT. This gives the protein CASSDRDYA. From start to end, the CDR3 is CASSDRDYAEQFF.

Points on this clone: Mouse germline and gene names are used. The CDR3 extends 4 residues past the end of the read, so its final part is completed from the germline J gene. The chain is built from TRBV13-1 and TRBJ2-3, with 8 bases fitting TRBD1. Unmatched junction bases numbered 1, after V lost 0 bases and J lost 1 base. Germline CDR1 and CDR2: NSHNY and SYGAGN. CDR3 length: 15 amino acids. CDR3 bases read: TGTGCCAGCAGTGATGGCAGGGGGCGTGCAGAA. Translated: CASSDGRGRAE. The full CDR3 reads CASSDGRGRAETLYF.

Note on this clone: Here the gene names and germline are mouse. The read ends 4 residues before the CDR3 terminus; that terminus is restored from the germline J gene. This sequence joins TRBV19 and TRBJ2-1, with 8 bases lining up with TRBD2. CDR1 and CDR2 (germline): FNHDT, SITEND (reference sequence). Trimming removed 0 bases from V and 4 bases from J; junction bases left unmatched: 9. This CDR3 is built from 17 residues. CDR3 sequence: CASSIETLGGWYAEQFF. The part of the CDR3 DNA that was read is TGTGCCAGCAGTATAGAAACCCTGGGGGGATGGTATGCT.

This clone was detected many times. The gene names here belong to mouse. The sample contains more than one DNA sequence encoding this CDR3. The sequenced part of the CDR3 DNA is TGTGCCAGCAGTGGACAGGCTAGTGCAGAA. Amino acids: CASSGQASAE. The entire CDR3 protein is CASSGQASAETLYF. The chain has TRBV13-1 and TRBJ2-3; the D gene is possibly TRBD1 (6 bases). The read comes to an end 4 residues before the CDR3 does, leaving the germline J gene to fill in the end. The germline CDR1 and CDR2 sequences are NSHNY and SYGAGN. The CDR3 consists of 14 residues. Deletions cut 3 bases from V and 0 bases from J, with 8 bases between.

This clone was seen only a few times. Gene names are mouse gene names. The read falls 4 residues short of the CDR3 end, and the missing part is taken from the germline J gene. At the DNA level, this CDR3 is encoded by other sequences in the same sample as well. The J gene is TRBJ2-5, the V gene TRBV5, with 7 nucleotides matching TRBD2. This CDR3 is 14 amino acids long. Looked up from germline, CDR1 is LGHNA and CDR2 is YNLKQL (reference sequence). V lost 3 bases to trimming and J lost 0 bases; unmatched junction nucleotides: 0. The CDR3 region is CASSQTGNQDTQYF. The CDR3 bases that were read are TGTGCCAGCAGCCAGACTGGGAACCAAGAC.

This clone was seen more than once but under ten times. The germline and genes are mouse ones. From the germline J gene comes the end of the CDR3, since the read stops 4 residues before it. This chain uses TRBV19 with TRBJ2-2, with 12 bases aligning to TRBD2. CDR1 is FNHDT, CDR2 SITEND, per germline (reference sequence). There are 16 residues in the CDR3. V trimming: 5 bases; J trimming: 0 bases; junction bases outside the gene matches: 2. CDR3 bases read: TGTGCCAGCAGAGGACTGGGGGGGGCAAACACCGGG. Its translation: CASRGLGGANTG. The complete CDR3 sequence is CASRGLGGANTGQLYF.